This T cell receptor (beta chain) was sequenced in a study of Ad26.COV2.S vaccination and SARS-CoV-2 variants. Study as a whole: Ad26.COV2.S shots went into the muscle once or twice, 56 days apart.

The CDR3 spans 15 residues. Germline V gives CDR1 MNHNY, CDR2 SVGAGI (reference sequence). The V end lost 0 bases, the J end lost 6 bases, and 11 bases lay between the germline ends. The treatment is: roughly 19 received Ad26.COV2.S at low or high dose, single or two shots; 5 received placebo; per-sample allocation not given. Sampling took place 63 days after the first vaccine or placebo injection. An 18-55-year-old adult in Boston served as donor. Some clones are missing from TCRdb's copy, which holds only in-frame ones; the method was immunoSEQ multiplex PCR. The data contain just over 350,000 clones, about 85% of them singletons. There are a few counts of this clone.

The chain uses TRBV6-6 and TRBJ1-4, with D perhaps matching TRBD1 (6 bases). The sample here was peripheral blood, taken in a trial of Ad26.COV2.S vaccine versus placebo. This receptor was taken from a person aged 18-60 years who received the Ad26.COV2.S COVID-19 vaccine or a placebo. The DNA of the CDR3 is TGTGCCAGCAGTTACTCCAGGGGTCGGGATGAAAAACTGTTTTTT. Encoded protein: CASSYSRGRDEKLFF.